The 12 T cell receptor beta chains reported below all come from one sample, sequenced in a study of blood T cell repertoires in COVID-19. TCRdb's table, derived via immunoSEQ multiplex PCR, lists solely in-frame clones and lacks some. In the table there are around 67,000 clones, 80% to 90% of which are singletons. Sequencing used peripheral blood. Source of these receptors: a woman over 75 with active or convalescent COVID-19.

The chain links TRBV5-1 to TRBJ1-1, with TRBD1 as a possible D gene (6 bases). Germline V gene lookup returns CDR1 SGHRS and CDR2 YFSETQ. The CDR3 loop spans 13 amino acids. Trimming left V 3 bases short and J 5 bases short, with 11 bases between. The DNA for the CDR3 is TGCGCCAGCAGCTCGACAGGACGGACTGAAGCTTTCTTT. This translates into CASSSTGRTEAFF.

The CDR3 bases are TGTGCCAGCAGCGTAGCTCCTAGCGAAGTATCGGGGGAGCAGTACTTC. This translates into CASSVAPSEVSGEQYF. The chain employs TRBV9 and TRBJ2-7, with D possibly being TRBD2 (6 bases). This CDR3 is 16 amino acids long. Germline loops: CDR1 SGDLS, CDR2 YYNGEE. Trimming removed 0 bases from V and 7 bases from J, with 20 bases in between.

The CDR3 DNA reads TGTGCCAGCAGCCCAAGCACAGATACGCAGTATTTT. Protein product: CASSPSTDTQYF. V and J are TRBV3-1 (or the pseudogene TRBV3-2) and TRBJ2-3; D unresolved. V was trimmed by 4 bases and J by 0 bases, leaving 2 bases between them. The CDR3 is made up of 12 amino acids. The germline V gene has CDR1 LGHDT and CDR2 YNNKEL (reference sequence).

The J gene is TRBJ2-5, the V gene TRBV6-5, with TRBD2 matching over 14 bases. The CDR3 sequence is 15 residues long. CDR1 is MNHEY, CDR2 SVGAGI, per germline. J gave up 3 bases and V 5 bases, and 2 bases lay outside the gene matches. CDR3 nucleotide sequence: TGTGCCAGCAGTCCGGGACTAGCGGGAGAAGAGACCCAGTACTTC. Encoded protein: CASSPGLAGEETQYF.

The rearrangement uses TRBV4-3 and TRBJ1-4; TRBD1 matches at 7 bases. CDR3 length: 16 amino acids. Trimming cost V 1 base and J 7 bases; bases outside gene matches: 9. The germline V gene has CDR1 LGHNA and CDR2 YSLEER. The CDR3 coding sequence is TGCGCCAGCAGCCAAGGACAGGGCTTAGCGGTTGAAAAACTGTTTTTT. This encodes CASSQGQGLAVEKLFF.

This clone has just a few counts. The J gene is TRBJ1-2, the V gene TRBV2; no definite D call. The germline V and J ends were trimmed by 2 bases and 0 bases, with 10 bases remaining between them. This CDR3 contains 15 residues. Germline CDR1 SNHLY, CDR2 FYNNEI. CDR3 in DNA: TGTGCCAGCAGTGAAATCCTAGGAGCTAACTATGGCTACACCTTC. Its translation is CASSEILGANYGYTF.

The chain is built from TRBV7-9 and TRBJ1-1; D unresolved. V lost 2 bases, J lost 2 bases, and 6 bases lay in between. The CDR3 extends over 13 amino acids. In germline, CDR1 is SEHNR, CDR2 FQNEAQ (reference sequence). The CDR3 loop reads CASSLQENTEAFF. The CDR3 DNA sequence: TGTGCCAGCAGCTTACAGGAAAACACTGAAGCTTTCTTT.

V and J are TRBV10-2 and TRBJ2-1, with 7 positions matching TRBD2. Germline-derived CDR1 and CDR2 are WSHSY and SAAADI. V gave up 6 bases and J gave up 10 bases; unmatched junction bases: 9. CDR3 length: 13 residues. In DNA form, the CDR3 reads TGCGCCAGCAGGGGAGGGTCTCGGGGGGAGCAGTTCTTC. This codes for CASRGGSRGEQFF.

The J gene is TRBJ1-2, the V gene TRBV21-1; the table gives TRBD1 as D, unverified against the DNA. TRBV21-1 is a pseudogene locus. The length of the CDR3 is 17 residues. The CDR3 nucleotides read TGTGCCAGCAGCAAAGACGTCAGGTTCGTCGCTAACTATGGCTACACCTTC. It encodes CASSKDVRFVANYGYTF.

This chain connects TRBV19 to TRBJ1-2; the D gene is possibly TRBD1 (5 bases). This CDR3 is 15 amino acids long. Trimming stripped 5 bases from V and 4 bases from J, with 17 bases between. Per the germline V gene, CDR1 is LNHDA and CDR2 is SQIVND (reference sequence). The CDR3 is CASSPGDFFGYGYTF. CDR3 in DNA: TGTGCCAGTAGTCCTGGGGACTTTTTTGGCTATGGCTACACCTTC.

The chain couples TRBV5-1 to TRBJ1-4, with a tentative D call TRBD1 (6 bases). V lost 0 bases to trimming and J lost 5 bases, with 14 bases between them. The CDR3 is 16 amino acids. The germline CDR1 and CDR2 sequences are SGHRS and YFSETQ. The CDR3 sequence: CASSLAPGTLNEKLFF. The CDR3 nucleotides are TGCGCCAGCAGCTTGGCCCCCGGGACACTGAATGAAAAACTGTTTTTT.

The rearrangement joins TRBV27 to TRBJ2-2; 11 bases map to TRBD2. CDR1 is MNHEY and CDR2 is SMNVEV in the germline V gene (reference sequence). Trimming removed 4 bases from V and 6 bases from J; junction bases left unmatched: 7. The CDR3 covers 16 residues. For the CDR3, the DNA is TGTGCCAGCAGTTCCTTCGGACTAGCGGGCCCCGGGGAGCTGTTTTTT. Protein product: CASSSFGLAGPGELFF.